Sequencing of this T cell receptor (beta chain) was carried out in a study of glioma-infiltrating T cells after dendritic cell vaccination. General observations from the study: Complete blood and tumor specimen sets were limited to few patients. TCR clonality showed no direct relationship with survival.

The table came from immunoSEQ multiplex PCR; TCRdb's copy has only in-frame clones and leaves some out. The table includes 60,000 or so clones, about nine tenths detected once. The sample's time point: after dendritic cell vaccination, including at tumor progression/relapse. Selection required adequate fresh-frozen tumor tissue plus more than two years' survival data. This clone was seen just once. Its antigen is unidentified. Germline CDR1 reads LGHNA; CDR2 reads YSLEER. The CDR3 is 14 amino acids. The germline V and J ends were trimmed by 2 bases and 2 bases, with 10 bases remaining between them. The origin of this receptor is a human donor with glioblastoma. The chain is built from TRBV4-3 and TRBJ2-7; weak D call: TRBD1 (5 bases). The sample here was blood, taken after dendritic cell vaccination. The CDR3 sequence: CASSQSTGPYEQYF. For the CDR3, the DNA is TGCGCCAGCAGCCAAAGCACAGGTCCCTACGAGCAGTACTTC.